This TCR beta chain was identified during a study of T cells in Graves' hyperthyroidism and ophthalmopathy. Study summary: Sampling of peripheral blood happened at initial diagnosis, prior to any treatment. Whole-study findings and limits: A model of 13 V-J features distinguished ophthalmopathy from stable hyperthyroidism. Clonotypes that were expanded in thyroid above 0.001 mostly appeared in blood too.

To note about this clonotype: Antigen unknown.

Fresh peripheral blood, under 13 ml, was the source of the PBMCs. Amplification targeted TCR beta CDR3 regions from RNA transcripts. An initial round of RT-PCR targeting the TCR CDR3 relied on the HTBI primer set. TCRdb re-called the multiplex PCR reads with MiXCR, one entry per CDR3 protein. The repertoire consists of about 720,000 distinct CDR3 sequences, with 18% occurring once and the leading ten covering roughly a sixth. The clonotype was recovered from a woman between 45 and 60 years old with Graves' hyperthyroidism that later progressed to Graves' ophthalmopathy. Material for sequencing was blood.

The CDR3 sequence: CASSEMGLQYYGYTF. Written as DNA, the CDR3 is TGTGCCAGCAGCGAAATGGGCTTGCAGTACTATGGCTACACCTTC. This chain joins TRBV7-8 and TRBJ1-2; D unclear. Germline V gene data show CDR1 as SGHVS and CDR2 as FQNEAQ. V lost 5 bases and J lost 3, with 16 bases in between. The CDR3 is 15 residues long. Combining the CDR3 with reference TRBV7-8 and TRBJ1-2 gives the whole variable domain GAGVSQSPRYKVAKRGQDVALRCDPISGHVSLFWYQQALGQGPEFLTYFQNEAQLDKSGLPSDRFFAERPEGSVSTLKIQRTQQEDSAVYLCASSEMGLQYYGYTFGSGTRLTVV.